This is a list of T cell receptor beta chains from one sample in a study of T cells after yellow fever vaccination. MiXCR, run by TCRdb on the 5' RACE reads, gives a single entry per CDR3 protein. The sample holds under 600,000 distinct CDR3 sequences, just over 20% seen once. The specimen comprised PBMCs, sampled 21 days after the first yellow fever vaccination. Receptors originate from a man younger than 35 who received the YFV17D yellow fever vaccine. CDR3s include the opening cysteine and the closing phenylalanine or tryptophan. A D gene is named only where the DNA matches it firmly. Some rows have no size entry. The others give once, few or many, or a class for an expanded clone.

V	size	D	J	CDR3	DNA
TRBV18	many	-	TRBJ2-1	CASSPSGRGEQFF	TGTGCCAGCTCACCATCCGGAAGAGGCGAGCAGTTCTTC
TRBV29-1	-	TRBD2	TRBJ2-1	CSRTSGLNNEQFF	TGCAGCAGGACTAGCGGGCTAAACAATGAGCAGTTCTTC
TRBV6-5	-	-	TRBJ1-3	CASSRGTRNTIYF	TGTGCCAGCAGCCGCGGGACAAGAAACACCATATATTTT
TRBV11-2	-	TRBD1	TRBJ1-2	CASSLWFRQGGYRNYGYTF	TGTGCCAGCAGCTTATGGTTCCGGCAGGGGGGATACCGTAACTATGGCTACACCTTC
TRBV29-1	-	TRBD2	TRBJ2-3	CSGLAGGRDTQYF	TGCAGCGGCCTTGCGGGGGGAAGGGATACGCAGTATTTT
TRBV12-3/TRBV12-4	-	-	TRBJ2-5	CASSLHDQETQYF	TGTGCCAGCAGTTTACACGACCAAGAGACCCAGTACTTC
TRBV20-1	-	-	TRBJ2-3	CSPWWADTQYF	TGCAGCCCATGGTGGGCAGATACGCAGTATTTT
TRBV6-2/TRBV6-3	many	-	TRBJ2-3	CASSSNEADTQYF	TGTGCCAGCAGTTCCAATGAGGCCGATACGCAGTATTTT
TRBV6-1	-	-	TRBJ2-5	CASSELFRTDQETQYF	TGTGCCAGCAGTGAGTTGTTTCGGACAGATCAAGAGACCCAGTACTTC
TRBV12-3/TRBV12-4	few	TRBD1	TRBJ1-2	CASSFSLGTGGERNYGYTF	TGTGCCAGCAGTTTCTCTCTTGGGACAGGGGGCGAGAGGAACTATGGCTACACCTTC
TRBV20-1	few	-	TRBJ2-2	CSATGQSVGELFF	TGCAGTGCCACCGGACAGTCTGTGGGGGAGCTGTTTTTT
TRBV7-2	many	-	TRBJ2-5	CASSLGARQETQYF	TGTGCCAGCAGCTTGGGCGCCAGACAAGAGACCCAGTACTTC
TRBV7-7	few	-	TRBJ2-3	CASSLAESDTQYF	TGTGCTAGCAGCTTAGCAGAGTCAGATACGCAGTATTTT
TRBV12-3/TRBV12-4	-	-	TRBJ1-1	CASRDDRQNTEAFF	TGTGCCAGCAGAGACGACAGGCAGAACACTGAAGCTTTCTTT
TRBV6-5	-	-	TRBJ2-2	CASSYSGGAGTGELFF	TGTGCCAGCAGTTACTCGGGGGGGGCCGGGACCGGGGAGCTGTTTTTT
TRBV3-1	few	TRBD1	TRBJ1-2	CASRRTGGGGYTF	TGTGCCAGCAGACGGACAGGGGGCGGTGGCTACACCTTC
TRBV27	-	-	TRBJ1-5	CASSRWGQPQHF	TGTGCCAGCAGCCGGTGGGGTCAGCCCCAGCATTTT
TRBV2	few	-	TRBJ1-6	CAKGKPPQDPLHF	TGTGCCAAGGGAAAGCCCCCCCAGGATCCCCTCCACTTT
TRBV12-3/TRBV12-4	-	-	TRBJ1-1	CASSLSRADTEAFF	TGTGCCAGCAGTTTGTCCAGGGCGGACACTGAAGCTTTCTTT
TRBV7-9	-	-	TRBJ1-1	CASSRSGADTEAFF	TGTGCCAGCAGCCGTTCAGGGGCGGACACTGAAGCTTTCTTT
TRBV7-8	-	-	TRBJ2-7	CASSPGELGREQYF	TGTGCCAGCAGCCCAGGGGAGTTAGGCCGCGAGCAGTACTTC
TRBV12-3/TRBV12-4	-	-	TRBJ2-3	CASTWGSNDFDTQYF	TGTGCCAGCACCTGGGGCTCCAACGACTTTGATACGCAGTATTTT
TRBV10-2	many	TRBD1	TRBJ2-1	CASNPGQGAHNEQFF	TGCGCCAGCAACCCGGGACAGGGGGCACACAATGAGCAGTTCTTC
TRBV5-6	-	-	TRBJ2-5	CASSLVQGETQYF	TGTGCCAGCAGCTTGGTGCAGGGAGAGACCCAGTACTTC
TRBV29-1	-	-	TRBJ2-5	CSVDGQTLWLETQYF	TGCAGCGTTGACGGGCAGACGTTGTGGTTGGAGACCCAGTACTTC
TRBV12-3/TRBV12-4	few	TRBD1	TRBJ2-2	CASTRTGTRTGELFF	TGTGCCAGCACCCGGACAGGGACTCGCACCGGGGAGCTGTTTTTT
TRBV4-1	-	TRBD2	TRBJ2-5	CASSQLSSGVETQYF	TGCGCCAGCAGCCAACTGTCGAGCGGGGTGGAGACCCAGTACTTC
TRBV6-2/TRBV6-3	few	-	TRBJ2-3	CASSYPWDTQYF	TGTGCCAGCAGTTATCCCTGGGATACGCAGTATTTT
TRBV28	few	-	TRBJ1-3	CASTSLGPLSGNTIYF	TGTGCCAGCACCTCGTTGGGGCCTCTCTCTGGAAACACCATATATTTT
TRBV27	few	-	TRBJ1-1	CARVSGRHDPNTEAFF	TGTGCCAGGGTTTCTGGCAGACACGATCCGAACACTGAAGCTTTCTTT
TRBV6-6	few	-	TRBJ2-2	CASTVGFPGELFF	TGTGCCAGCACGGTTGGCTTTCCCGGGGAGCTGTTTTTT
TRBV5-1	few	-	TRBJ2-7	CASSLSGLPYEQYF	TGCGCCAGCAGCTTGTCGGGACTTCCCTACGAGCAGTACTTC
TRBV29-1	few	-	TRBJ2-1	CSVEAGSSYNEQFF	TGCAGCGTTGAAGCGGGGAGCTCCTACAATGAGCAGTTCTTC